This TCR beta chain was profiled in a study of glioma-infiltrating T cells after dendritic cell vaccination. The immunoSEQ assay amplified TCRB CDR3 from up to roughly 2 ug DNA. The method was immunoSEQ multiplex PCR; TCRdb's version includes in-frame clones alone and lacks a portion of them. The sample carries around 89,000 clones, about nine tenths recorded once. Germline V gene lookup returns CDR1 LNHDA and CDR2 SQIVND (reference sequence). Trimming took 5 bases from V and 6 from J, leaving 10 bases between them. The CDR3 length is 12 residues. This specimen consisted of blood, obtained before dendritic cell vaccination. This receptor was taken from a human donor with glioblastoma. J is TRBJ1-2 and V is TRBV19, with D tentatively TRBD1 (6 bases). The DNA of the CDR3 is TGTGCCAGTAGTTCTTACAGGGATGGCTACACCTTC. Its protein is CASSSYRDGYTF. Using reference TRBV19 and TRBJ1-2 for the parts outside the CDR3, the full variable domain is DGGITQSPKYLFRKEGQNVTLSCEQNLNHDAMYWYRQDPGQGLRLIYYSQIVNDFQKGDIAEGYSVSREKKESFPLTVTSAQKNPTAFYLCASSSYRDGYTFGSGTRLTVV.